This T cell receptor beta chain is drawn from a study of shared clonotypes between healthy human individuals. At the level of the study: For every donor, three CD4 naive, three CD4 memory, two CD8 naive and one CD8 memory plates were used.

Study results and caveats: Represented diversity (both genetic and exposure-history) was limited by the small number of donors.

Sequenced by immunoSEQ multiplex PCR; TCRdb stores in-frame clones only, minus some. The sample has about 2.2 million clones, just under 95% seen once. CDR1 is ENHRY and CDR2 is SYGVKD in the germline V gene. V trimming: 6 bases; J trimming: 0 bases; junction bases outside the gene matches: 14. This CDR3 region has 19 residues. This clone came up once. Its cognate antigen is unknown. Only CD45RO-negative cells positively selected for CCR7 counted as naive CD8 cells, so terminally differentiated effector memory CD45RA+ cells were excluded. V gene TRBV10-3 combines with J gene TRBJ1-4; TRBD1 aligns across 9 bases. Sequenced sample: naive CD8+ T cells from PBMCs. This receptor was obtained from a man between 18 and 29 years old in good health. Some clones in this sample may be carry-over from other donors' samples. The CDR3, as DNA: TGTGCCATCAGGGGTCCCGGGACAGGGTTTCGGGCAACTAATGAAAAACTGTTTTTT. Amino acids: CAIRGPGTGFRATNEKLFF.